This entry lists 6 T cell receptor beta chains sequenced from one sample in a study of blood T cell repertoires in COVID-19. Sequenced by immunoSEQ multiplex PCR; TCRdb stores in-frame clones only, minus some. In the table there are under 300,000 clones, roughly 80% of which are singletons. Input material: peripheral blood. Receptors originate from a woman between 18 and 29 years old with acute or convalescent COVID-19.

V is TRBV28 and J is TRBJ1-5; D gene uncertain. Germline CDR1 MDHEN, CDR2 SYDVKM. The CDR3 covers 14 residues. The ends were cut back, 4 bases at V and 6 bases at J, with 13 bases in the middle. In DNA, the CDR3 is TGTGCCAGCAGTTATCCCGGGGAGGGTCAGCCCCAGCATTTT. Protein product: CASSYPGEGQPQHF. The whole variable domain, remainder taken from reference TRBV28 and TRBJ1-5, is DVKVTQSSRYLVKRTGEKVFLECVQDMDHENMFWYRQDPGLGLRLIYFSYDVKMKEKGDIPEGYSVSREKKERFSLILESASTNQTSMYLCASSYPGEGQPQHFGDGTRLSIL.

This clone was seen more than once but under ten times. This sequence joins TRBV7-2 and TRBJ1-3; maybe TRBD1 (5 bases). Trimming took off 5 bases at V and 6 bases at J, with 17 bases between the two ends. The germline V gene encodes CDR1 SGHTA and CDR2 FQGNSA. The CDR3 consists of 15 residues. The CDR3 here is CASSPQDTWANTIYF. The CDR3, as DNA: TGTGCCAGCAGCCCCCAGGACACTTGGGCAAACACCATATATTTT.

This chain links TRBV7-2 with TRBJ2-5, with TRBD2 as a possible D gene (6 bases). The CDR3 has 16 amino acids. Between the trimmed V and J ends, which lost 0 bases and 2 bases, there was a span of 13 bases. Germline CDR1 reads SGHTA; CDR2 reads FQGNSA. CDR3 sequence: CASSLAPGTAQETQYF. CDR3 DNA: TGTGCCAGCAGCTTAGCACCGGGGACTGCTCAAGAGACCCAGTACTTC.

The V and J genes are TRBV7-9 and TRBJ1-1; 7 bases are a match to TRBD1. CDR1 is SEHNR, CDR2 FQNEAQ, per germline (reference sequence). V lost 3 bases, J lost 1 base, and 5 bases stayed unmatched. This CDR3 has 15 amino acids. CDR3 DNA sequence: TGTGCCAGCAGCTTTCCCCACAGGGGGAACACTGAAGCTTTCTTT. It yields the protein CASSFPHRGNTEAFF.

The gene calls are TRBV6-1 and TRBJ2-7; 9 nucleotides agree with TRBD2. In germline, CDR1 is MNHNS, CDR2 SASEGT. The CDR3 is 15 amino acids. Trimming removed 1 base from V and 9 bases from J; junction bases left unmatched: 10. Here the CDR3 reads CASSEVVSGRAVQYF. The CDR3 region has the DNA TGTGCCAGCAGTGAAGTGGTTAGCGGGAGAGCCGTGCAGTACTTC.

This clone was counted a single time. The chain employs TRBV3-1 (or the pseudogene TRBV3-2) and TRBJ1-4; possible D gene TRBD1, 5 bases. Germline V CDR1 and CDR2: LGHDT, YNNKEL (reference sequence). The length of the CDR3 is 14 residues. Deletions cut 4 bases from V and 8 bases from J, with 14 bases between. The CDR3 sequence: CASSLREGVEKLFF. CDR3 sequence (DNA): TGTGCCAGCAGCCTCAGGGAGGGAGTAGAAAAACTGTTTTTT.